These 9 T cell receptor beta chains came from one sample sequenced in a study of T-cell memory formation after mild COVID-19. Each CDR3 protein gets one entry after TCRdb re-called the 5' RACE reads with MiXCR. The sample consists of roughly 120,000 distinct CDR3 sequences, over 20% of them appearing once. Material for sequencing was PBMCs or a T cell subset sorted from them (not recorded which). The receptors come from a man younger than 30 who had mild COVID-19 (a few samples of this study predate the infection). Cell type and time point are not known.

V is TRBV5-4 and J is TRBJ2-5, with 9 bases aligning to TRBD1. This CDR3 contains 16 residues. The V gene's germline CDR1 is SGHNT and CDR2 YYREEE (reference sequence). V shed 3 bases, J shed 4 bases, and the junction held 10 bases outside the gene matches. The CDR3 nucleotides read TGTGCCAGCAGCTCGGGAGGACAGGGGCTGGGAGAGACCCAGTACTTC. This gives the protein CASSSGGQGLGETQYF.

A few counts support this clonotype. The CDR3 reads CASGKSDRPPSGYTF. The DNA for the CDR3 is TGTGCCAGCGGTAAATCGGACAGGCCGCCCTCTGGCTACACCTTC. This chain links TRBV6-2 or TRBV6-3 with TRBJ1-2; 7 bases match TRBD1. Germline values: CDR1 MNHEY, CDR2 SVGEGT. V lost 8 bases and J lost 7; bases outside the gene matches: 16. The CDR3 runs to 15 residues.

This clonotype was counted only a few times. The CDR3 region is CASSQVTGGGAADTQYF. Written as DNA, the CDR3 is TGCGCCAGCAGCCAAGTTACTGGCGGGGGGGCGGCAGATACGCAGTATTTT. The V call is TRBV4-1, the J call TRBJ2-3, with 9 positions matching TRBD2. This CDR3 is built from 17 residues. V was pared by 1 base and J by 4 bases, with 9 bases of the junction left unmatched. Looked up from germline, CDR1 is MGHRA and CDR2 is YSYEKL.

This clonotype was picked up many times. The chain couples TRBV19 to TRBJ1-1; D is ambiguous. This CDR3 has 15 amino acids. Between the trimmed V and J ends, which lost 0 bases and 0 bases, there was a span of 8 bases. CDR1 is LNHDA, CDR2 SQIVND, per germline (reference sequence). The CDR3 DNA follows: TGTGCCAGTAGTATAGATTGGCTGATGAACACTGAAGCTTTCTTT. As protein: CASSIDWLMNTEAFF.

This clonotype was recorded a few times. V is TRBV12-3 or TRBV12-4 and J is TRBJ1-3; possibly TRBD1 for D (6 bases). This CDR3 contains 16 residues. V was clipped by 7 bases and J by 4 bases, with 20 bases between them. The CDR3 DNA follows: TGTGCCAGCACCGATCAGGGGAACTCTGGAGGAAACACCATATATTTT. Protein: CASTDQGNSGGNTIYF.

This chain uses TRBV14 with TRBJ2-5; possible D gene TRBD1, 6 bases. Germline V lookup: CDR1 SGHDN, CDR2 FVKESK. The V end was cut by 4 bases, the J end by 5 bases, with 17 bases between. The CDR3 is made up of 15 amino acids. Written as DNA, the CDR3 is TGTGCCAGCAGCCCCCGAGCAGGGGTTTGGGAGACCCAGTACTTC. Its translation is CASSPRAGVWETQYF. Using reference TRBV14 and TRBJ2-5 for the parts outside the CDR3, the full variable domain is EAGVTQFPSHSVIEKGQTVTLRCDPISGHDNLYWYRRVMGKEIKFLLHFVKESKQDESGMPNNRFLAERTGGTYSTLKVQPAELEDSGVYFCASSPRAGVWETQYFGPGTRLLVL.

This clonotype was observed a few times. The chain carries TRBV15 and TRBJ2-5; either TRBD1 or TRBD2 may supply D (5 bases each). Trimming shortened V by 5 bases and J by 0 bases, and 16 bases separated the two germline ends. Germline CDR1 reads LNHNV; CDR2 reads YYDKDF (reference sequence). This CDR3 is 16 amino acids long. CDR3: CATSVTPGQNQETQYF. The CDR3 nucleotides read TGTGCCACCAGCGTCACGCCGGGGCAAAACCAAGAGACCCAGTACTTC. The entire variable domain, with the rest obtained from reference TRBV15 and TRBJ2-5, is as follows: DAMVIQNPRYQVTQFGKPVTLSCSQTLNHNVMYWYQQKSSQAPKLLFHYYDKDFNNEADTPDNFQSRRPNTSFCFLDIRSPGLGDTAMYLCATSVTPGQNQETQYFGPGTRLLVL.

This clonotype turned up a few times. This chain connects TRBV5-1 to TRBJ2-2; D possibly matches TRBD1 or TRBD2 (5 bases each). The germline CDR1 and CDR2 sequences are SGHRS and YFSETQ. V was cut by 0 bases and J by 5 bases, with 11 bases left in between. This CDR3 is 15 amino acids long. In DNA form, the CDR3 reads TGCGCCAGCAGCTTGGGTGAGGGGCCGACCGGGGAGCTGTTTTTT. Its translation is CASSLGEGPTGELFF.

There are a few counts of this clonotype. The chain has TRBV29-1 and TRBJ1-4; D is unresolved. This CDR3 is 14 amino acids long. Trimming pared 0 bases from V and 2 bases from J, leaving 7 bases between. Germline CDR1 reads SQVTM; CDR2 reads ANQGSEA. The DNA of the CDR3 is TGCAGCGTTGAAGATCGCGGGACTAATGAAAAACTGTTTTTT. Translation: CSVEDRGTNEKLFF.